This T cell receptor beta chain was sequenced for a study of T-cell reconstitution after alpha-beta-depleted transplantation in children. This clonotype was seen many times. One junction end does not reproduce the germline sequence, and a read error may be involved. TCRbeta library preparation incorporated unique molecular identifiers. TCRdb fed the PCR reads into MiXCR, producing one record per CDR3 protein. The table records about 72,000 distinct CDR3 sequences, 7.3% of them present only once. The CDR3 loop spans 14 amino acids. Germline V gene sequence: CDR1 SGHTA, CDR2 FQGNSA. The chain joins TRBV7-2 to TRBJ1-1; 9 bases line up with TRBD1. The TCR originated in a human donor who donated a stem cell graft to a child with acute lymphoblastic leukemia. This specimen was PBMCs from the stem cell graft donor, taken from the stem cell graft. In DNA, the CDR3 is TGTGTCAGCAGCCCCCGGGACAGGGACACTGAAGCTTTCTTT. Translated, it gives CVSSPRDRDTEAFF.